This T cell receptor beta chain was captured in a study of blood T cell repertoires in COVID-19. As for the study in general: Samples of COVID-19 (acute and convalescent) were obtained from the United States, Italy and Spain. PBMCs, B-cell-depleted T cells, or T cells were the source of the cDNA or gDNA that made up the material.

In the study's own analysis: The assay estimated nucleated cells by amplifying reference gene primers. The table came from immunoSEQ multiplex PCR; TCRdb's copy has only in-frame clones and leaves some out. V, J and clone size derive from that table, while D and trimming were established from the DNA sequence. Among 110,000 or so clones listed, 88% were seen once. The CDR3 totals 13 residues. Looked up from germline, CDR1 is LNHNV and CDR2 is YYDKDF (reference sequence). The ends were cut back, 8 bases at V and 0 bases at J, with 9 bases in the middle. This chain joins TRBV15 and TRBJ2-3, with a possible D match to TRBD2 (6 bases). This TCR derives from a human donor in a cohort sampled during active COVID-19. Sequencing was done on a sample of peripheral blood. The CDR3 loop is CATSRGSTDTQYF. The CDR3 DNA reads TGTGCCACCTCTCGGGGGAGCACAGATACGCAGTATTTT.